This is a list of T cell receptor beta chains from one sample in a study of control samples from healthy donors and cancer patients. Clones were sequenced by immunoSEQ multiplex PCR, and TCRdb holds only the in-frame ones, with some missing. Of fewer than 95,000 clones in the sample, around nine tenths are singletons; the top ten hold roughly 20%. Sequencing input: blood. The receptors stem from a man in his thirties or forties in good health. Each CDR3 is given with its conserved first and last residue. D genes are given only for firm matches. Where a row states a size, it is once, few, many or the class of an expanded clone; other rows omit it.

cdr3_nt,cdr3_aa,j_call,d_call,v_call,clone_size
TGCGCCAGCAGGTTGAATGGACTAGCGGGGGATGAGCAGTTCTTC,CASRLNGLAGDEQFF,TRBJ2-1,TRBD2,TRBV5-1,.
TGTGCCAGCAGTTTGCGGGCGACTAACTATGGCTACACCTTC,CASSLRATNYGYTF,TRBJ1-2,.,TRBV28,.
TGTGCCAGCAGCCAAGGTGTATCTAGCTCCTACAATGAGCAGTTCTTC,CASSQGVSSSYNEQFF,TRBJ2-1,.,TRBV14,.
TGTGCCAGCAGCCAAGCAACAGGGACTGGAAACACCATATATTTT,CASSQATGTGNTIYF,TRBJ1-3,.,TRBV3-1/TRBV3-2,.
TGTGCCAGCAGCAAAGAGTCGAGATGGGGACAAGCTGGCGGGGATTCACCCCTCCACTTT,CASSKESRWGQAGGDSPLHF,TRBJ1-6,.,TRBV21-1,.
TGTGCCAGCAGCCCATCCCTAGCGGGGGACCTTACCGGGGAGCTGTTTTTT,CASSPSLAGDLTGELFF,TRBJ2-2,TRBD2,TRBV7-3,.
TGTGCCAGCAGCGCTCAGGGGGCTGGCCAGCCCCAGCATTTT,CASSAQGAGQPQHF,TRBJ1-5,TRBD1,TRBV27,.
TGTGCCAGCAGCTTGGGGACTAGCGGGCGATACAATGAGCAGTTCTTC,CASSLGTSGRYNEQFF,TRBJ2-1,TRBD2,TRBV5-4,.
TGTGCCAGCAGCTTAAGCAGGGTGGATGGCTACACCTTC,CASSLSRVDGYTF,TRBJ1-2,.,TRBV7-8,.
TGTGCCAGCAGTTCCCTGGCTTTAGGGGCCAACGTCCTGACTTTC,CASSSLALGANVLTF,TRBJ2-6,.,TRBV6-5,.
TGTGCCACCAGTGAAGGGACAGCCCCGGTCTACGAGCAGTACTTC,CATSEGTAPVYEQYF,TRBJ2-7,TRBD1,TRBV24-1,.
TGCGCCAGCAGCCAAGGGCCCCACCGCGACCAAGAGACCCAGTACTTC,CASSQGPHRDQETQYF,TRBJ2-5,.,TRBV4-1,.
TGTGCCAGCAGCCGGGACGGGAACAATGAGCAGTTCTTC,CASSRDGNNEQFF,TRBJ2-1,.,TRBV6-5,.
TGTGCCATCTCGTCCCGGAGAGGAATACCGGGACAGGAAAAACTGTTTTTT,CAISSRRGIPGQEKLFF,TRBJ1-4,TRBD1,TRBV10-3,.
TGTGCCAGCAGCCGACAGGGTAGCAATCAGCCCCAGCATTTT,CASSRQGSNQPQHF,TRBJ1-5,TRBD1,TRBV13,.
TGTGCCCGACAGGAGCAAGAGACCCAGTACTTC,CARQEQETQYF,TRBJ2-5,.,TRBV30,once
TGTGCCAGCAGTTCCCTGGGGGGTACTGGAAACACCATATATTTT,CASSSLGGTGNTIYF,TRBJ1-3,.,TRBV6-5,once
TGTGCCAGCAGCGTCAACAGGGGAGAGACCTACGAGCAGTACTTC,CASSVNRGETYEQYF,TRBJ2-7,TRBD1,TRBV11-2,.
TGCGCCAGCAGCCAAGAACCGAGCTCTGGGGCCAACGTCCTGACTTTC,CASSQEPSSGANVLTF,TRBJ2-6,.,TRBV4-1,.
TGTGCCAGCTCATCAGGGGTCGGGGAAGCTTTCTTT,CASSSGVGEAFF,TRBJ1-1,.,TRBV18,.
TGTGCCAGCAGCGCTGGGGGCTATGGCTACACCTTC,CASSAGGYGYTF,TRBJ1-2,.,TRBV6-5,.
TGCAGCGTGTCGGGACAGACTAGGCCTTTTAACTATGGCTACACCTTC,CSVSGQTRPFNYGYTF,TRBJ1-2,TRBD1,TRBV29-1,few
TGTGCCACCAGGGCAGGGTCGAACACCGGGGAGCTGTTTTTT,CATRAGSNTGELFF,TRBJ2-2,.,TRBV24-1,.
TGTGCCAGCAGTACCCAAGGGGGGACAACGGGTGGCTACACCTTC,CASSTQGGTTGGYTF,TRBJ1-2,.,TRBV28,.
TGTGCCACCTGTTCGCGACTAGCGGGGACCGGGGAGCTGTTTTTT,CATCSRLAGTGELFF,TRBJ2-2,TRBD2,TRBV7-8,.
TGTGCCAGCAGCTTAGGGACAGATAGCGAAAAACTGTTTTTT,CASSLGTDSEKLFF,TRBJ1-4,.,TRBV7-9,.
TGTGCCAGTAGCGGGTCGCCAATTAATGAGCAGTTCTTC,CASSGSPINEQFF,TRBJ2-1,TRBD2,TRBV2,once
TGTGCCACCAGTGATAGTCTAGGGTTCAATCAGCCCCAGCATTTT,CATSDSLGFNQPQHF,TRBJ1-5,.,TRBV24-1,.
TGTGCCAGCAGCGCCTCCCCAACCCGCGAGCAGTACTTC,CASSASPTREQYF,TRBJ2-7,.,TRBV9,.
TGCGCCAGCAGCCAAGCTCTCGGCGGCCAGCCCCAGCATTTT,CASSQALGGQPQHF,TRBJ1-5,.,TRBV4-1,.
TGTGCCAGCAGTGAAATAGATACGCAGTATTTT,CASSEIDTQYF,TRBJ2-3,.,TRBV2,.
TGTGCCAGCAAAATCGGGACAGGGCATAATTCACCCCTCCACTTT,CASKIGTGHNSPLHF,TRBJ1-6,TRBD1,TRBV27,once
TGTGCCAGCAGCTCAAACAGGGATAATGAGCAGTTCTTC,CASSSNRDNEQFF,TRBJ2-1,.,TRBV7-8,.
TGTGCCAGCAGCTTATTGGGGAGGTCCAGCTCCGTATGGGGCTACACCTTC,CASSLLGRSSSVWGYTF,TRBJ1-2,.,TRBV7-8,.
TGTGCCAGCGGGTCCGGGAGAGTGGTCACCGGGGAGCTGTTTTTT,CASGSGRVVTGELFF,TRBJ2-2,.,TRBV3-1/TRBV3-2,.
TGTGCCAGCAGCTCGAGACAGGGGGCGCGGGATGAAAAACTGTTTTTT,CASSSRQGARDEKLFF,TRBJ1-4,TRBD1,TRBV14,.
TGTGCTAGTGCCCTCCCGGTAGGGACAGGGAACACCGGGGAGCTGTTTTTT,CASALPVGTGNTGELFF,TRBJ2-2,TRBD1,TRBV12-5,.
TGTGCCAGCAGCCTAACGGGGTCCACCGGGGAGCTGTTTTTT,CASSLTGSTGELFF,TRBJ2-2,.,TRBV4-2,.
TGTGCCAGCAGTTTAGGCGTTAACTATGGCTACACCTTC,CASSLGVNYGYTF,TRBJ1-2,.,TRBV12-3/TRBV12-4,.
TGCGCCAGCAGCCAAGAGGCCTCCCGCAGGGCCTACGAGCAGTACTTC,CASSQEASRRAYEQYF,TRBJ2-7,.,TRBV4-1,many
TGTGCCAGCAGCGCCTGGACAACGGGCACAGATACGCAGTATTTT,CASSAWTTGTDTQYF,TRBJ2-3,.,TRBV9,once
TGCAGCGTTGCGGCTAGTCTCACAGATACGCAGTATTTT,CSVAASLTDTQYF,TRBJ2-3,.,TRBV29-1,.
TGTGCCAGCAGCCAAGAGACAGGGAGGGAGCAGTTCTTC,CASSQETGREQFF,TRBJ2-1,.,TRBV11-2,.
TGTGCCAGCAGCTTATCACGGGGGGTCCAAGAGACCCAGTACTTC,CASSLSRGVQETQYF,TRBJ2-5,TRBD2,TRBV7-7,.
TGTGCCTGGAGCGTCAACCTCCAGGAGACCCAGTACTTC,CAWSVNLQETQYF,TRBJ2-5,.,TRBV30,.
TGCAGCGTTGAAAAACGACAGGGGGCGACCGGTACGCAGTATTTT,CSVEKRQGATGTQYF,TRBJ2-3,TRBD1,TRBV29-1,.
TGTGCCAGCAGTCGACCGAGCCGCGATGAAGCTTTCTTT,CASSRPSRDEAFF,TRBJ1-1,.,TRBV12-3/TRBV12-4,.
TGTGCCAGCAGTTTCTCGGGGGCTAACTACAATGAGCAGTTCTTC,CASSFSGANYNEQFF,TRBJ2-1,.,TRBV27,.
TGTGCCATCAGTGGACAGGGGAACACTGAAGCTTTCTTT,CAISGQGNTEAFF,TRBJ1-1,TRBD1,TRBV10-3,.
TGCGCCAGCAGTCCCTTGGTAGCACAGGGACTCCCCCAATTCCACTCACCCCTCCACTTT,CASSPLVAQGLPQFHSPLHF,TRBJ1-6,.,TRBV23-1,.
TGCAGCGTTGTGTGGGCCGATGAAAAACTGTTTTTT,CSVVWADEKLFF,TRBJ1-4,.,TRBV29-1,.